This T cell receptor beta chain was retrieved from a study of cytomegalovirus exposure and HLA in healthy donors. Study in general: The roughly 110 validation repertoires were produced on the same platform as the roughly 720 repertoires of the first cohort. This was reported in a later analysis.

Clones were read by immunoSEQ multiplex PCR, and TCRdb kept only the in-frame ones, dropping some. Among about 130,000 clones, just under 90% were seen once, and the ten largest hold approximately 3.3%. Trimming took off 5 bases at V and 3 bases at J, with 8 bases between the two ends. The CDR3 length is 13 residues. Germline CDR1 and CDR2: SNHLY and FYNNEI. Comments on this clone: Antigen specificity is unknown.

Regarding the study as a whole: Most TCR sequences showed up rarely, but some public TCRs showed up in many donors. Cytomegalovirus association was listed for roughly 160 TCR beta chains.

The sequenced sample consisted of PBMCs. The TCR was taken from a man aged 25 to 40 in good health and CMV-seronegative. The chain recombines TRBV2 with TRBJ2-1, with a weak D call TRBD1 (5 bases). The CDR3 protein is CASSRDSYNEQFF. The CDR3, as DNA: TGTGCCAGCAGTCGAGACAGCTACAATGAGCAGTTCTTC.